This T cell receptor beta chain was sequenced in a study of T cells after somatic rescue of genetic block. TCRdb keeps only in-frame clones here, not all; method: immunoSEQ multiplex PCR. The sample includes 110,000 or so clones, about 93% of them seen just once. This sequence originates from a woman aged 18-29 years. Sequenced input: peripheral blood mononuclear cells (PBMCs).

In nucleotides, the CDR3 is TGCAGCGTCCGGAGGGTGGGTGAAAAACTGTTTTTT. Encoded protein: CSVRRVGEKLFF. The chain uses TRBV29-1 and TRBJ1-4; D is undetermined. The germline CDR1 and CDR2 sequences are SQVTM and ANQGSEA. With 6 bases removed from V and 7 bases from J, the gap between germline ends came to 12 bases. CDR3 size: 12 residues.